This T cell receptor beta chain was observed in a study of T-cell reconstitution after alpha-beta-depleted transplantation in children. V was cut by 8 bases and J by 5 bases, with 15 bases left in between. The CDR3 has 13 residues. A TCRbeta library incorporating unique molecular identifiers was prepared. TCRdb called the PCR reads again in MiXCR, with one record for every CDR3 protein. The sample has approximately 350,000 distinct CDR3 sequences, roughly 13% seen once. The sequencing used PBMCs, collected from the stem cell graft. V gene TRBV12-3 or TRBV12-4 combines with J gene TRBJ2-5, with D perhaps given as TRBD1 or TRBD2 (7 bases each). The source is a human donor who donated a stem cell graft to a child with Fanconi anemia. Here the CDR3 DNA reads TGTGCCAGCGGTCCCCAGGGGGGGGAGACCCAGTACTTC. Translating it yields CASGPQGGETQYF.